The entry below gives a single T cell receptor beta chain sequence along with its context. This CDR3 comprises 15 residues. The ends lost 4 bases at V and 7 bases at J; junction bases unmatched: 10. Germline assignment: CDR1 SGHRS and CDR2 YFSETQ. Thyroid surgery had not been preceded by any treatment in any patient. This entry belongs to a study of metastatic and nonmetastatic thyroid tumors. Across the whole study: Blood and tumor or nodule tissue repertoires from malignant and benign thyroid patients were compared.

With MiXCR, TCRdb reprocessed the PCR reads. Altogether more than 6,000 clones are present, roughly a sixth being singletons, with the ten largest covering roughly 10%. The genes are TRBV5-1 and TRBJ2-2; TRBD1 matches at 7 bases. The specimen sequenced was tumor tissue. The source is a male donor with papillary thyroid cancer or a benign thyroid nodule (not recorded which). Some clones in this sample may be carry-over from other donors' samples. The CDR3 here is CASSLGQEEGGELFF. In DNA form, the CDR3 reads TGCGCCAGCAGCCTCGGACAGGAAGAAGGCGGGGAGCTGTTTTTT.